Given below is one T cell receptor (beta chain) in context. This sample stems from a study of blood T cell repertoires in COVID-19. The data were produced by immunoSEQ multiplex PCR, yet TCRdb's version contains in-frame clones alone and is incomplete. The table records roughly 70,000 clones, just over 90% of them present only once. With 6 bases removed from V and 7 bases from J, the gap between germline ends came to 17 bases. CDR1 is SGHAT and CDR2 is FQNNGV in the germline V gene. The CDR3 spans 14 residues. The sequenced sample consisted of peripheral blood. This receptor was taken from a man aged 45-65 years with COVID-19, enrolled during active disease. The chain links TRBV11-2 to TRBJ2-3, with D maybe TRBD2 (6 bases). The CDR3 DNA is TGTGCCAGCAGGGGAGACCTAGCGACGAATACGCAGTATTTT. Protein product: CASRGDLATNTQYF.